This T cell receptor beta chain is from a study of blood T cell repertoires in COVID-19. Trimming removed 5 bases at V and 1 base at J, with 7 bases between. The CDR3 covers 13 residues. Germline V lookup: CDR1 LNHDA, CDR2 SQIVND (reference sequence). The data were produced by immunoSEQ multiplex PCR, yet TCRdb's version contains in-frame clones alone and is incomplete. Found here are over 200,000 clones, 75% to 85% of them singletons; the top ten hold around 1.3%. The sequence derives from a woman aged 25-40 years with COVID-19, enrolled during active disease. This sequence joins TRBV19 and TRBJ2-3; D is undetermined. The sequenced sample was peripheral blood. The chain's CDR3 is CASSRVGTDTQYF. As DNA, the CDR3 is TGTGCCAGTAGTCGGGTGGGCACAGATACGCAGTATTTT.